This T cell receptor (beta chain) derives from a study of monozygotic twins with inflammatory bowel disease. TCRdb reworked the 5' RACE reads into one entry per CDR3 protein, no DNA. Here the sample table reports 300,000 to 350,000 distinct CDR3 sequences. Germline V lookup: CDR1 SGHVS, CDR2 FQNEAQ. The CDR3 length is 16 residues. This chain uses TRBV7-8 with TRBJ2-3; TCRdb indicates TRBD2, and absent DNA this call remains unverified. Sequences were obtained from blood. This receptor was obtained from a human donor with ulcerative colitis or Crohn's disease, or a healthy co-twin of an affected twin (not recorded which). The CDR3 spells CASSSFDGGALDTQYF.